This TCR beta chain is from a study of CD8+ T cells in alopecia areata. Overall study context: The graft donors were approximately 6-12-month-old C3H/HeJ mice with spontaneous alopecia, and their skin went to approximately 7-11-week-old female C3H/HeJ mice.

On the basis of CD4, CD8alpha, NKG2D, NKG2ACE and other markers, pooled cutaneous lymph node cells were sorted. This CDR3 region has 11 residues. Looked up from germline, CDR1 is SGHDT and CDR2 is FRDEAV. Extracted RNA was reverse transcribed into cDNA, the sequencing template. Sequencing was performed with immunoSEQ multiplex PCR; in TCRdb, only in-frame clones are kept and a portion is missing. The profile covers 200,000 to 300,000 clones, none occurring a single time. Broader study findings: Against the mouse data, patients shared TCRs less clearly, possibly for HLA reasons.

On this clone itself: No antigen is known for it. Genes and germline come from the mouse. The observed sequence ends 4 residues before the CDR3 terminus, with the missing tail filled in from the germline J gene.

Sequences were obtained from CD4+ T cells sorted from a lymph node. The chain is built from TRBV14 and TRBJ1-1; no clear D gene. The source of this sequence is a C3H/HeJ mouse with alopecia areata. For this strain, the MHC haplotype corresponds to H2-k. The CDR3 loop is CASSPHREVFF. Incomplete CDR3 DNA: TGTGCCAGCAGCCCTCACAGA.